The present T cell receptor beta chain was sequenced within a study of cytomegalovirus exposure and HLA in healthy donors. The PCR made use of 60 Vbeta and 13 Jbeta primers. Generated by immunoSEQ multiplex PCR, the TCRdb table keeps only in-frame clones and is missing some. The table lists approximately 170,000 clones, 65% to 70% of them singletons. This CDR3 contains 15 residues. After removal of 2 bases from V and 8 bases from J, the junction contained 8 bases not matched to a gene. Germline CDR1 is SQVTM and CDR2 is ANQGSEA. This receptor was taken from a young woman in good health and CMV-seropositive. The chain carries TRBV29-1 and TRBJ2-1; the match to TRBD2 covers 11 bases. Sequenced material: PBMCs. The DNA for the CDR3 is TGCAGCGTTGAAAGCACTAGCGGGAGAGTCGATGAGCAGTTCTTC. It yields the protein CSVESTSGRVDEQFF.